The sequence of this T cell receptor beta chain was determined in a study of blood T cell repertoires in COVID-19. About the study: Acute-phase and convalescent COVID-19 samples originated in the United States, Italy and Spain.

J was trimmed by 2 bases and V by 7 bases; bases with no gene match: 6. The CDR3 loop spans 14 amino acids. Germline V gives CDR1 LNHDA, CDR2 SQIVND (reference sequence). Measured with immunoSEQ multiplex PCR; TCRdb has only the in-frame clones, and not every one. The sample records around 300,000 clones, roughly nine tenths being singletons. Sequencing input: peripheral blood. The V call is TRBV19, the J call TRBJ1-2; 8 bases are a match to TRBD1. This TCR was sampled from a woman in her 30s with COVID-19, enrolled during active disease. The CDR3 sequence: CASTRTGLNYGYTF. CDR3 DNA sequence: TGTGCCAGTACCCGGACAGGGCTAAACTATGGCTACACCTTC.